What follows is one T cell receptor beta chain and its context. Profiling relied on immunoSEQ multiplex PCR, and the TCRdb table lists in-frame clones only, not all of them. This table has about 130,000 clones, roughly 87% appearing once. This record belongs to a study of control samples from healthy donors and cancer patients. V lost 3 bases and J 1 base, leaving 10 bases between the germline ends. Germline CDR1 is SGHVS and CDR2 is FNYEAQ. This CDR3 spans 14 amino acids. V gene TRBV7-6 combines with J gene TRBJ2-7; D gene uncertain. The source is a man aged 18 to 29 in good health. The sample taken for sequencing was blood. The CDR3 loop reads CASSLRTDSYEQYF. CDR3 bases: TGTGCCAGCAGCTTGAGGACCGATTCCTACGAGCAGTACTTC.